This passage covers 13 T cell receptor beta chains from one sample sequenced in a study of CD8 T cells in Susac syndrome. An input of roughly 0.5 to 1 ug of RNA was subjected to reverse transcription using random hexamers. Each CDR3 protein is one row after TCRdb ran MiXCR on the immunoSEQ multiplex PCR reads. The sample shows fewer than 200,000 distinct CDR3 sequences, approximately 94% of them seen only once. The material sequenced was CD4+ T cells from PBMCs. The source is a human donor with Susac syndrome.

CDR3 nucleotides: TGTGCCAGCAGCGTAAGTGCTAGCACAGATACGCAGTATTTT. Translation gives CASSVSASTDTQYF. The rearrangement uses TRBV9 and TRBJ2-3; D gene ambiguous. Germline values: CDR1 SGDLS, CDR2 YYNGEE. The CDR3 runs 14 residues. Trimming removed 1 base from V and 0 bases from J, with 6 bases in between.

The V call is TRBV20-1, the J call TRBJ2-1; D is perhaps TRBD2 (6 bases). The CDR3 extends over 14 amino acids. Trimming took off 4 bases at V and 1 base at J, with 11 bases between the two ends. CDR1 is DFQATT, CDR2 SNEGSKA, per germline (reference sequence). CDR3: CSATSGVSYNEQFF. The CDR3 DNA reads as TGCAGTGCTACTTCGGGGGTGTCCTACAATGAGCAGTTCTTC.

V gene TRBV11-2 combines with J gene TRBJ2-3; D is unclear. The CDR3 contains 14 residues. Germline-derived CDR1 and CDR2 are SGHAT and FQNNGV. V lost 0 bases to trimming and J lost 6 bases, with 10 bases between them. For the CDR3, the DNA is TGTGCCAGCAGCTTAGATATGTCGTCCGATACGCAGTATTTT. Encoded protein: CASSLDMSSDTQYF.

The chain recombines TRBV19 with TRBJ1-3; no definite D call. Trimming left V 9 bases short and J 0 bases short, with 6 bases between. The CDR3 loop spans 12 amino acids. The germline V gene encodes CDR1 LNHDA and CDR2 SQIVND (reference sequence). CDR3 nucleotide sequence: TGTGCCAGACCGAGCTCTGGAAACACCATATATTTT. This sequence encodes CARPSSGNTIYF.

This chain links TRBV2 with TRBJ1-2; D ambiguous. The V end lost 8 bases, the J end lost 8 bases, and 15 bases lay between the germline ends. CDR1 is SNHLY and CDR2 is FYNNEI in the germline V gene. The CDR3 has 12 residues. CDR3 DNA: TGTGCCAGCCGAGATGAGCCCCAGGGCTACACCTTC. Encoded protein: CASRDEPQGYTF.

This chain connects TRBV5-1 to TRBJ2-3; D is ambiguous. This CDR3 region has 15 residues. The germline V gene has CDR1 SGHRS and CDR2 YFSETQ. Trimming removed 5 bases from V and 2 bases from J, with 15 bases in between. CDR3 region: CASRAAGQNTDTQYF. The CDR3 region has the DNA TGCGCCAGCAGGGCGGCAGGTCAGAACACAGATACGCAGTATTTT.

The chain has TRBV7-2 and TRBJ2-7; either TRBD1 or TRBD2 may supply D (5 bases each). Trimming cost V 7 bases and J 0 bases, with 13 bases left between them. This CDR3 region has 14 residues. Germline V gene data show CDR1 as SGHTA and CDR2 as FQGNSA. Here the CDR3 DNA reads TGTGCCAGCACCCGGGACCCAAGCTCCTACGAGCAGTACTTC. Protein product: CASTRDPSSYEQYF.

This clonotype was recorded once. The genes are TRBV29-1 and TRBJ1-2, with a tentative D call TRBD1 (6 bases). The V gene lost 3 bases and the J gene lost 8 bases, with 10 bases spanning the gap. This CDR3 comprises 11 residues. Germline V gene lookup returns CDR1 SQVTM and CDR2 ANQGSEA. CDR3 residues: CSVEGGHGYTF. The CDR3 DNA reads as TGCAGCGTTGAGGGGGGGCACGGCTACACCTTC. The full variable domain, its missing parts supplied by reference TRBV29-1 and TRBJ1-2, is SAVISQKPSRDICQRGTSLTIQCQVDSQVTMMFWYRQQPGQSLTLIATANQGSEATYESGFVIDKFPISRPNLTFSTLTVSNMSPEDSSIYLCSVEGGHGYTFGSGTRLTVV.

This clonotype was found once. V gene TRBV2 combines with J gene TRBJ1-5; D unresolved. V was shortened by 7 bases and J by 0 bases, with 10 bases between the two germline ends. This CDR3 is 14 amino acids long. The germline gives CDR1 SNHLY, CDR2 FYNNEI. CDR3 bases: TGTGCCAGCACCAAGGTTTCTAGCAATCAGCCCCAGCATTTT. This gives the protein CASTKVSSNQPQHF.

V and J are TRBV5-1 and TRBJ2-5; TRBD1 matches at 7 bases. The CDR3 runs 17 residues. The germline CDR1 and CDR2 sequences are SGHRS and YFSETQ. J lost 2 bases, V lost 4 bases, and 14 bases had no gene match. The CDR3 DNA is TGCGCCAGCAGCACGGGGACAGACCCCGAAGTACAAGAGACCCAGTACTTC. Translation: CASSTGTDPEVQETQYF.

The chain joins TRBV9 to TRBJ2-7; 12 positions match TRBD2. Trimming cost V 4 bases and J 3 bases; bases outside gene matches: 2. Germline V lookup: CDR1 SGDLS, CDR2 YYNGEE. The CDR3 extends over 14 amino acids. The CDR3 nucleotides are TGTGCCAGCAGCTCGGGACTAGCGGGCTACGAGCAGTACTTC. The encoded protein is CASSSGLAGYEQYF.

The chain employs TRBV25-1 and TRBJ2-2; D is uncertain. Germline V gene lookup returns CDR1 MGHDK and CDR2 SYGVNS. Trimming left V 0 bases short and J 3 bases short, with 2 bases between. The CDR3 consists of 13 residues. CDR3 amino acids: CASSEYYTGELFF. The CDR3 nucleotides read TGTGCCAGCAGTGAATATTACACCGGGGAGCTGTTTTTT.

The chain carries TRBV3-1 and TRBJ2-5, with TRBD2 as a possible D gene (6 bases). This CDR3 comprises 17 residues. The germline V gene encodes CDR1 LGHDT and CDR2 YNNKEL (reference sequence). Trimming pared 0 bases from V and 4 bases from J, leaving 18 bases between. CDR3 nucleotides: TGTGCCAGCAGCCAAGAAGGTGCGGGGCTACCAGGAGAGACCCAGTACTTC. Protein: CASSQEGAGLPGETQYF.